In its sample, the clone carrying this T cell receptor (beta chain) was seen once. The antigen remains undetermined. The sample is drawn from a study of regulatory dendritic cells for organ transplantation. Only in-frame clones appear in the TCRdb table, and some are missing; sequencing was by immunoSEQ multiplex PCR. Among under 45,000 clones, approximately 88% were seen once, and the ten largest hold under 0.065%. Study results and limitations: Mature dendritic cells appeared to drive more memory CD8+ clonal expansion than regulatory ones.

The CDR3 spans 14 residues. The germline V gene has CDR1 MGHDK and CDR2 SYGVNS. With 3 bases clipped from V and 5 bases from J, the junction kept 7 bases outside the gene matches. The chain couples TRBV25-1 to TRBJ2-7, with TRBD1 identical over 7 bases. The receptor's source is a human donor in good health. The sample consisted of naive CD4+ T cells from blood. Stated subset: CD45RA+ naive T cells. DNA of the CDR3: TGTGCCAGCAGTGACCCCGGGACAGAGAACGAGCAGTACTTC. Residues: CASSDPGTENEQYF.